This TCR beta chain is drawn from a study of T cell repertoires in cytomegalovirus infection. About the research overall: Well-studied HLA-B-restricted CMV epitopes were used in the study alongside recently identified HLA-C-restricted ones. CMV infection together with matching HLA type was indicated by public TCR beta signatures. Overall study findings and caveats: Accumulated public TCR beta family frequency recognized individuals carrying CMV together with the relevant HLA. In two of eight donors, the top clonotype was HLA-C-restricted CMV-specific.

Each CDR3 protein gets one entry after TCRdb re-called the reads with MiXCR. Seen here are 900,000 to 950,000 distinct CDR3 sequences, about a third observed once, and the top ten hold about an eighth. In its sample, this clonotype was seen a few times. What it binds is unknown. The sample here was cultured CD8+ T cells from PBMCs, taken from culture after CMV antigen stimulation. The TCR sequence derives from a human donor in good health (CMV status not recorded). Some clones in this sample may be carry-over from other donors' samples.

CDR3 protein: CATSDRRGVNTGELFF. CDR3 sequence (DNA): TGTGCCACCAGTGATCGGCGTGGGGTGAACACCGGGGAGCTGTTTTTT. The chain employs TRBV24-1 and TRBJ2-2; D is unresolved. Trimming removed 3 bases from V and 1 base from J, with 11 bases in between. The germline CDR1 and CDR2 sequences are KGHDR and SFDVKD. There are 16 residues in the CDR3.